This entry lists 4 T cell receptor beta chains sequenced from one sample in a study of molecular identifiers for immune sequencing clone quantification. One entry per CDR3 protein results from TCRdb running MiXCR on the PCR reads. The repertoire holds about 630,000 distinct CDR3 sequences, with roughly 25% as singletons. Material: naive CD8+ T cells from blood, with Jurkat cell RNA spiked in. Subset of the sample: FACS-sorted CD8+CD4-CCR7+CD45RA+ naive T cells. All receptors derive from a human donor in good health. Some libraries in this study had Jurkat cell RNA spiked in.

V and J are TRBV11-2 and TRBJ2-3; D is possibly TRBD1 (6 bases). CDR3 length: 14 residues. The germline CDR1 and CDR2 sequences are SGHAT and FQNNGV. Trimming cost V 5 bases and J 6 bases, with 15 bases left between them. In nucleotides, the CDR3 is TGTGCCAGCAGCCCAGGGGCTACGTTGGATACGCAGTATTTT. This encodes CASSPGATLDTQYF.

The chain carries TRBV4-1 and TRBJ1-1; 7 bases agree with TRBD1. With 4 bases clipped from V and 4 bases from J, the junction kept 6 bases outside the gene matches. This CDR3 comprises 14 residues. CDR1 MGHRA and CDR2 YSYEKL come from the germline V gene. CDR3 amino acids: CASSPVDRSTEAFF. CDR3 nucleotide sequence: TGCGCCAGCAGCCCAGTGGACAGGAGCACTGAAGCTTTCTTT.

In this sample, this clonotype turned up many times. The chain links TRBV20-1 to TRBJ2-3, with D unclear. The V gene's germline CDR1 is DFQATT and CDR2 SNEGSKA (reference sequence). Trimming removed 3 bases at V and 6 bases at J, with 7 bases between. The CDR3 is made up of 11 amino acids. The CDR3 bases are TGCAGTGCTAGTGTGATCGATACGCAGTATTTT. Translation gives CSASVIDTQYF.

This clonotype has more than one count but fewer than ten. This rearrangement joins TRBV6-2 or TRBV6-3 to TRBJ2-7; D is unclear. Per germline, CDR1 MNHEY and CDR2 SVGEGT. The CDR3 runs 15 residues. Trimming cost V 5 bases and J 2 bases, with 16 bases left between them. CDR3 nucleotides: TGTGCCAGCAGTCCGAGTAATTTCAGGCCCTACGAGCAGTACTTC. Translated: CASSPSNFRPYEQYF.